The clone carrying this T cell receptor beta chain was seen at least ten times. Its antigen is currently unknown. A sample-barcoded 5' primer and a J-beta primer mix were used in a second PCR of roughly 7 to 12 cycles. Each CDR3 protein gets one entry after TCRdb re-called the 5' RACE reads with MiXCR. The data hold over 500,000 distinct CDR3 sequences, with approximately 52% observed a single time. The entry originates in a study of blood T cells in healthy people across ages. Study findings and constraints: Any changes in expanded clonotypes were possibly confounded, as donor CMV status remained unknown.

CDR3 size: 14 residues. CDR1 is SGHVS and CDR2 is FQNEAQ in the germline V gene. V was shortened by 0 bases and J by 2 bases, with 8 bases between the two germline ends. In terms of origin and age, donors were healthy Caucasian individuals from Russia aged about 6 to 90. Approximately 9.7 milliliters was the volume of peripheral blood drawn from each donor. This chain connects TRBV7-8 to TRBJ2-7; D is undetermined. The source material was blood. This clonotype was sampled from a woman at least 80 years old in good health. CDR3 DNA sequence: TGTGCCAGCAGCTTAGCCGAGACGGCCTACGAGCAGTACTTC. Its translation is CASSLAETAYEQYF.